This T cell receptor beta chain was identified in a study of patients and donors after allogeneic stem cell transplantation. V was shortened by 0 bases and J by 1 base, with 7 bases between the two germline ends. Germline CDR1 SGHNT, CDR2 YYREEE (reference sequence). The CDR3 sequence is 14 residues long. TCRdb independently ran MiXCR on the RT-PCR reads; one entry per CDR3 protein. Among 200,000 to 250,000 distinct CDR3 sequences, roughly 14% were seen once, and the ten largest hold 9.5% to 13%. This chain joins TRBV5-4 and TRBJ1-1; D is unresolved. The TCR originated in a human donor who was either an allogeneic HSCT recipient or a stem cell or donor lymphocyte infusion donor (not recorded which). It is not recorded whose cells these are; they may come from a transplant donor. Sample: blood, either unsorted or a sorted T cell fraction (not recorded which). This CDR3 is CASSLDWANTEAFF. In DNA form, the CDR3 reads TGTGCCAGCAGCTTGGACTGGGCGAACACTGAAGCTTTCTTT.